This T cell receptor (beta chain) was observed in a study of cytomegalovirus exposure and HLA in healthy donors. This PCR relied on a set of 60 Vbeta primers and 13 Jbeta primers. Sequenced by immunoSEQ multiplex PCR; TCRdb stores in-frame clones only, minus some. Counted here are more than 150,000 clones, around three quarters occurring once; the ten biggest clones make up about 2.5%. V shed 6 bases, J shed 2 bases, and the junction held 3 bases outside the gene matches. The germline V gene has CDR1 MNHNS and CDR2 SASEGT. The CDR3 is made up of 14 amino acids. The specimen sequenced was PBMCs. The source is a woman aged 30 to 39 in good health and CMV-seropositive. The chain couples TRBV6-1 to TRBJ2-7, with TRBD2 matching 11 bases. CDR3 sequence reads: CASSKTSGAYEQYF. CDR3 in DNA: TGTGCCAGCAGCAAGACTAGCGGGGCCTACGAGCAGTACTTC.